A selection of T cell receptor beta chains follows, all from one sample in a study of CD8 T cells in ankylosing spondylitis. TCRdb used MiXCR to reprocess the 5' RACE reads, holding one entry per CDR3 protein. The sample holds 200,000 to 300,000 distinct CDR3 sequences, about 24% seen once. The sequencing input was blood, either unsorted or a sorted T cell fraction (not recorded which). These TCRs come from a male donor with ankylosing spondylitis or in good health (not recorded which). Each CDR3 is given with its conserved first and last residue. The D gene is left open where the match is weak. Only part of the rows carry a size: once, few, many, or a class if the clone is expanded.

D gene,CDR3 length,V gene,J gene,clone size,CDR3 protein,CDR3 DNA
.,14,TRBV5-1,TRBJ1-2,.,CASSLDHLSYGYTF,TGCGCCAGCAGCTTGGACCACCTATCCTATGGCTACACCTTC
TRBD1,14,TRBV10-3,TRBJ2-5,.,CAISGYRGYETQYF,TGTGCCATCAGTGGTTACAGGGGTTACGAGACCCAGTACTTC
.,14,TRBV15,TRBJ2-7,.,CATSISSGPYEQYF,TGTGCCACCAGCATTAGTTCAGGTCCCTACGAGCAGTACTTC
TRBD1,15,TRBV20-1,TRBJ2-7,few,CSARDATGTPYEQYF,TGCAGTGCTAGAGACGCGACAGGGACCCCCTACGAGCAGTACTTC
.,15,TRBV6-5,TRBJ2-1,.,CASSTATDSYNEQFF,TGTGCCAGCAGTACTGCAACGGACTCCTACAATGAGCAGTTCTTC
TRBD1,14,TRBV28,TRBJ1-4,.,CASSLTGYNEKLFF,TGTGCCAGCAGCCTGACAGGGTATAATGAAAAACTGTTTTTT
.,14,TRBV29-1,TRBJ1-2,many,CSVSMERKDYGYTF,TGCAGCGTTTCCATGGAGCGGAAGGACTATGGCTACACCTTC
TRBD2,13,TRBV12-3/TRBV12-4,TRBJ2-1,.,CASSFSAGDEQFF,TGTGCCAGCAGTTTCTCAGCGGGGGATGAGCAGTTCTTC
.,13,TRBV20-1,TRBJ2-3,many,CSARIWGTDTQYF,TGCAGTGCTAGGATCTGGGGTACAGATACGCAGTATTTT
.,14,TRBV9,TRBJ2-7,.,CASSVAPRTSEQYF,TGTGCCAGCAGCGTTGCCCCCCGAACAAGTGAGCAGTACTTC
.,16,TRBV12-3/TRBV12-4,TRBJ2-7,.,CASSFFLGSATYEQYF,TGTGCCAGCAGTTTTTTCCTCGGCAGCGCAACCTACGAGCAGTACTTC
.,15,TRBV28,TRBJ2-5,.,CASSLVAGRSETQYF,TGTGCCAGCAGTTTAGTGGCAGGGAGGTCGGAGACCCAGTACTTC
.,13,TRBV6-1,TRBJ1-2,few,CASRPGVHYGYTF,TGTGCCAGCAGGCCCGGGGTCCACTATGGCTACACCTTC
.,13,TRBV12-3/TRBV12-4,TRBJ2-1,.,CASSLRADNEQFF,TGTGCCAGCAGTTTACGGGCGGACAATGAGCAGTTCTTC
TRBD2,16,TRBV4-2,TRBJ2-7,many,CASSQDPGGTTYEQYF,TGTGCCAGCAGCCAAGATCCCGGGGGGACCACCTACGAGCAGTACTTC
.,15,TRBV30,TRBJ2-7,.,CAWTKGQLLSYEQYF,TGTGCCTGGACCAAAGGACAGCTCTTATCCTACGAGCAGTACTTC
.,16,TRBV4-1,TRBJ1-1,many,CASSQDHGAKDTEAFF,TGCGCCAGCAGCCAAGATCATGGGGCGAAGGACACTGAAGCTTTCTTT
.,15,TRBV12-3/TRBV12-4,TRBJ2-1,many,CASRLTGSSYNEQFF,TGTGCCAGCAGGCTTACGGGGTCCTCCTACAATGAGCAGTTCTTC
TRBD1,16,TRBV5-1,TRBJ2-5,few,CASSPGQGNVGETQYF,TGCGCCAGCAGTCCGGGACAGGGGAACGTCGGAGAGACCCAGTACTTC
.,14,TRBV20-1,TRBJ2-4,.,CSARAGVDKNIQYF,TGCAGTGCTAGAGCGGGAGTAGACAAAAACATTCAGTACTTC
TRBD2,13,TRBV25-1,TRBJ2-1,many,CASSGSGGGEQFF,TGTGCCAGCAGTGGCAGCGGGGGGGGTGAGCAGTTCTTC
.,15,TRBV7-9,TRBJ1-6,.,CASSPTVDYNSPLHF,TGTGCCAGCAGCCCCACAGTAGACTATAATTCACCCCTCCACTTT
TRBD1,13,TRBV12-3/TRBV12-4,TRBJ2-2,many,CATKGQGSGELFF,TGTGCCACCAAGGGACAGGGGTCCGGGGAGCTGTTTTTT
.,15,TRBV2,TRBJ2-3,many,CASSDLHQTSDTQYF,TGTGCCAGCAGTGATCTCCACCAAACTTCGGATACGCAGTATTTT
.,13,TRBV12-3/TRBV12-4,TRBJ1-2,.,CASSLADSYGYTF,TGTGCCAGCAGTTTAGCGGACAGCTATGGCTACACCTTC
.,16,TRBV3-1,TRBJ1-5,many,CASSQGSVISNQPQHF,TGTGCCAGCAGCCAAGGGAGTGTTATTAGCAATCAGCCCCAGCATTTT